This T cell receptor (beta chain) was captured by sequencing in a study of T-cell memory formation after mild COVID-19. Regarding the study as a whole: Mostly located in CM and EM were contracting CD4+ clones, with contracting CD8+ clones located in EMRA. That cross-reactive memory joined was suggested by some responding clones appearing in pre-infection memory.

With constant-segment primers, 5'RACE yielded cDNA libraries of TCR alpha and TCR beta that carried sample barcodes and UMIs. TCRdb reanalysed the 5' RACE reads using MiXCR and keeps one entry per CDR3 protein. The data contain approximately 390,000 distinct CDR3 sequences, about 15% of them seen just once; the ten biggest clones take up roughly 21%. This clonotype was picked up a small number of times. Its antigen remains unidentified. The sample taken for sequencing was PBMCs or a T cell subset sorted from them (not recorded which). The receptor comes from a man aged 18 to 35 who had mild COVID-19 (a few samples of this study predate the infection). Cell type and time point are not known.

The CDR3 DNA follows: TGTGCCAGCAGGGAAGGGGGGGGCACCACAGATACGCAGTATTTT. Residues: CASREGGGTTDTQYF. This chain connects TRBV7-9 to TRBJ2-3; tentative D call: TRBD2 (7 bases). V dropped 6 bases and J dropped 2 bases, with 15 bases sitting between them. Germline CDR1 reads SEHNR; CDR2 reads FQNEAQ (reference sequence). The CDR3 is made up of 15 amino acids.